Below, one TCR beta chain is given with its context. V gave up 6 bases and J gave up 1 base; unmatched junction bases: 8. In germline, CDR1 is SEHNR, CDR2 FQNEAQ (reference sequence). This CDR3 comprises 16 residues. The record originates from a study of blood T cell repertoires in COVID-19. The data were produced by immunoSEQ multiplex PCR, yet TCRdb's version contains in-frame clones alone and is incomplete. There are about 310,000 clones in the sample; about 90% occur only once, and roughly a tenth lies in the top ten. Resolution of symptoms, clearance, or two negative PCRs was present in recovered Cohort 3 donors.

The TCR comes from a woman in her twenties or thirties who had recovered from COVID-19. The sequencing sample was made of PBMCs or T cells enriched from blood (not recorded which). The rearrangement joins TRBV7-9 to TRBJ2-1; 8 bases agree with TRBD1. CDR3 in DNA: TGTGCCAGCAGGCCGGGGACAGGACGATCCTACAATGAGCAGTTCTTC. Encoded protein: CASRPGTGRSYNEQFF.